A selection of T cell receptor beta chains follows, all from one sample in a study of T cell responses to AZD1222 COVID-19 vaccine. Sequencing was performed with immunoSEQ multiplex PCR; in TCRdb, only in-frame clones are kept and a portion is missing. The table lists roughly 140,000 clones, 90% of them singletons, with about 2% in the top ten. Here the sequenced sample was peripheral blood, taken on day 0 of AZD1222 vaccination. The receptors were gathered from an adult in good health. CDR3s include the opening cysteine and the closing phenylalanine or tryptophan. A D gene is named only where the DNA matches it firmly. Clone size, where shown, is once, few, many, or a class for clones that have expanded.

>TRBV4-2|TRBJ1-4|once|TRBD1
CASSQVRDRGEKLFF
TGTGCCAGCAGCCAAGTAAGGGACAGGGGTGAAAAACTGTTTTTT
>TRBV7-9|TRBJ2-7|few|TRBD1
CASSSWDRDTYEQYF
TGTGCCAGCAGCTCTTGGGACAGGGATACCTACGAGCAGTACTTC
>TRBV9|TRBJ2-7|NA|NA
CASSVDGTLPYEQYF
TGTGCCAGCAGCGTAGACGGGACACTACCCTACGAGCAGTACTTC
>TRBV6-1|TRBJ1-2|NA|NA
CASSESLYGYTF
TGTGCCAGCAGTGAGAGCCTCTATGGCTACACCTTC
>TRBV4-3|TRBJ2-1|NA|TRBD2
CASSQASGEYNEQFF
TGCGCCAGCAGCCAAGCTAGCGGAGAATACAATGAGCAGTTCTTC
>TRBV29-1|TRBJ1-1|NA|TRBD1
CSATTGQGTEAFF
TGCAGCGCAACCACAGGACAGGGTACTGAAGCTTTCTTT
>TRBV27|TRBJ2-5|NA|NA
CASSNGQLETQYF
TGTGCCAGCAGTAACGGACAGTTAGAGACCCAGTACTTC
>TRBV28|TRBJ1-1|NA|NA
CASSIMGGMNTEAFF
TGTGCCAGCAGTATAATGGGTGGGATGAACACTGAAGCTTTCTTT
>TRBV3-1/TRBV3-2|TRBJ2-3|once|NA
CASSPDYFTDTQYF
TGTGCCAGCAGCCCGGACTATTTCACAGATACGCAGTATTTT
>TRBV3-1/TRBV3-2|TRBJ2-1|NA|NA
CASSQVTVSYNEQFF
TGTGCCAGCAGCCAAGTGACAGTCTCCTACAATGAGCAGTTCTTC
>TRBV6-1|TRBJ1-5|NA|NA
CASSGTNQPQHF
TGTGCCAGCTCGGGTACCAATCAGCCCCAGCATTTT
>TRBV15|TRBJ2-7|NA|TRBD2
CATSDITGSGSYYEQYF
TGTGCCACCAGCGATATAACCGGGAGCGGGAGTTACTACGAGCAGTACTTC
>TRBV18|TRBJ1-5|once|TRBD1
CASSQYTGGEGQPQHF
TGTGCCAGCTCACAATATACAGGGGGCGAAGGGCAGCCCCAGCATTTT
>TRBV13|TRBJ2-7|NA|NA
CASSLVLARPYEQYF
TGTGCCAGCAGCTTAGTCCTAGCGAGACCCTACGAGCAGTACTTC
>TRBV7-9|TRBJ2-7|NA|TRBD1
CASSFPFYTGARSYEQYF
TGTGCCAGCAGCTTTCCCTTCTACACAGGGGCGAGATCCTACGAGCAGTACTTC
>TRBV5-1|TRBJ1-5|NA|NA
CASSLGGGNQPQHF
TGCGCCAGCAGCTTAGGTGGGGGCAATCAGCCCCAGCATTTT
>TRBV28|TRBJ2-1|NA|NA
CASTALSSYNEQFF
TGTGCCAGCACGGCCCTGAGCTCCTACAATGAGCAGTTCTTC
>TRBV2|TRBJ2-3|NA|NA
CASSGLGTDTQYF
TGTGCCAGCAGTGGCTTGGGCACAGATACGCAGTATTTT
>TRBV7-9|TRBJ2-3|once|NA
CASSLGQSTDTQYF
TGTGCCAGCAGCCTCGGACAGAGCACAGATACGCAGTATTTT
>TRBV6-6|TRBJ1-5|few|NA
CASSLRMGNQPQHF
TGTGCCAGCAGTTTAAGGATGGGCAATCAGCCCCAGCATTTT
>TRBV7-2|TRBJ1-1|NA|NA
CASSLAVGLNTEAFF
TGTGCCAGCAGCTTAGCCGTAGGACTGAACACTGAAGCTTTCTTT
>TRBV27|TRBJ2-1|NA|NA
CASSPRAPHNEQFF
TGTGCCAGCAGTCCACGCGCCCCCCACAATGAGCAGTTCTTC
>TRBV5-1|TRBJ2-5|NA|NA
CASSGVNVNRGGETQYF
TGCGCCAGCAGCGGCGTAAATGTGAACAGGGGAGGAGAGACCCAGTACTTC